One sample yielded the 5 T cell receptor beta chains listed below, sequenced in a study of blood T cell repertoires in COVID-19. Sequenced by immunoSEQ multiplex PCR; TCRdb stores in-frame clones only, minus some. The sample has about 300,000 clones; around 84% are singletons. Specimen: PBMCs or T cells enriched from blood (not recorded which). The source is a woman in her 30s who had been exposed to COVID-19.

This clone has only a few counts. The chain employs TRBV30 and TRBJ1-6; the match to TRBD1 covers 9 bases. The CDR3 has 16 residues. After removal of 0 bases from V and 6 bases from J, the junction contained 6 bases not matched to a gene. Looked up from germline, CDR1 is GTSNPN and CDR2 is SVGIG (reference sequence). The CDR3 region has the DNA TGTGCCTGGAGTGTAGGTAGGACAGGGGTTAATTCACCCCTCCACTTT. It specifies CAWSVGRTGVNSPLHF.

The chain employs TRBV7-5 and TRBJ2-2; TRBD2 reflects the table's D call only, with no check against the DNA. TRBV7-5 corresponds to a pseudogene. This CDR3 contains 21 residues. Here the CDR3 reads CARSRSKTGEASGGTTGELFF. CDR3 in DNA: TGTGCCAGAAGCCGAAGTAAAACAGGGGAGGCTAGCGGGGGGACCACCGGGGAGCTGTTTTTT.

The chain is built from TRBV28 and TRBJ1-1; a possible D gene is TRBD1 (5 bases). From germline, CDR1 is MDHEN and CDR2 SYDVKM. V was cut by 3 bases and J by 9 bases, with 14 bases left in between. The CDR3 length is 13 residues. The CDR3 loop is CASSLGQPYQAFF. The DNA of the CDR3 is TGTGCCAGCAGTTTGGGGCAGCCCTATCAAGCTTTCTTT.

This rearrangement joins TRBV27 to TRBJ2-1; D ambiguous. Germline CDR1 is MNHEY and CDR2 is SMNVEV (reference sequence). CDR3 size: 11 residues. V gave up 10 bases and J gave up 2 bases, with 6 bases separating them. CDR3 amino acids: CANSPYNEQFF. The DNA of the CDR3 is TGTGCCAACTCCCCCTACAATGAGCAGTTCTTC.

The rearrangement joins TRBV30 to TRBJ2-1, with 10 bases that match TRBD2. The germline V gene has CDR1 GTSNPN and CDR2 SVGIG (reference sequence). This CDR3 is 20 amino acids long. Unmatched junction bases numbered 22, after V lost 0 bases and J lost 8 bases. CDR3 bases: TGTGCCTGGAGTGTAAATTATAGGCTAGCGGGAGCTGGTTTCAGGGATGAGCAGTTCTTC. Translated, it gives CAWSVNYRLAGAGFRDEQFF.